The subject of this entry is one T cell receptor beta chain. Its target is unknown. Trimming left V 3 bases short and J 4 bases short, with 10 bases between. This CDR3 is built from 14 residues. CDR1 and CDR2 (germline): PRHDT, FYEKMQ (reference sequence). The sample originates from a study of cytomegalovirus exposure and HLA in healthy donors. General study results and limits: A later analysis reportedly found fewer N-insertions in an Asian-associated ancestry cluster than the approximately 700-donor mean. TCR beta chains numbering more than 150 were designated cytomegalovirus-associated. Other equally common chains were less clonally expanded than HLA-associated TCR beta chains, a later analysis showed.

The PCR ran on 60 Vbeta and 13 Jbeta primers. The repertoire was sequenced with immunoSEQ multiplex PCR; TCRdb's copy has only in-frame clones and lacks some. This table holds 150,000 to 200,000 clones, 77% found once. This sequence joins TRBV13 and TRBJ2-1, with D perhaps matching TRBD1 (5 bases). The receptor comes from a woman in her thirties in good health and CMV-seronegative. Material: PBMCs. CDR3 sequence (DNA): TGTGCCAGCAGCTTGGCAGGGCATTACAATGAGCAGTTCTTC. Protein: CASSLAGHYNEQFF.